This T cell receptor beta chain was obtained from a study of multiple sclerosis patients with progressive multifocal leukoencephalopathy. This CDR3 has 14 residues. Germline V gives CDR1 LNHDA, CDR2 SQIVND (reference sequence). V shed 6 bases and J shed 6 bases, with 18 bases lying between them. In this sample, this clone turned up once. The antigen remains undetermined. This was a survey-level run. Measured with immunoSEQ multiplex PCR; TCRdb has only the in-frame clones, and not every one. The sample has fewer than 35,000 clones; 89% are singletons. This sample's time point: before natalizumab initiation. Study-level points and caveats: Clones expanded at PML were already present before and during natalizumab. Most PML patients had lower entropy, suggesting less diverse TRB repertoires.

The clonotype was recovered from a human donor with multiple sclerosis. The material sequenced was PBMCs. V and J are TRBV19 and TRBJ2-7, with D tentatively TRBD2 (7 bases). This CDR3 reads CASSQGRGPSEQYF. The CDR3 bases are TGTGCCAGTAGCCAGGGGAGGGGCCCCTCCGAGCAGTACTTC. Variable domain in full (rest from reference TRBV19 and TRBJ2-7): DGGITQSPKYLFRKEGQNVTLSCEQNLNHDAMYWYRQDPGQGLRLIYYSQIVNDFQKGDIAEGYSVSREKKESFPLTVTSAQKNPTAFYLCASSQGRGPSEQYFGPGTRLTVT.